This TCR beta chain was sequenced in a study of cytomegalovirus exposure and HLA in healthy donors. The CDR3 runs 14 residues. V was trimmed by 6 bases and J by 4 bases, leaving 16 bases between them. The germline CDR1 and CDR2 sequences are SGHDT and YYEEEE. Sequencing was performed with immunoSEQ multiplex PCR; in TCRdb, only in-frame clones are kept and a portion is missing. The sample has 200,000 or so clones, approximately 82% seen once; the top ten hold 13%. The material sequenced was PBMCs. This clonotype was obtained from a woman in her twenties or thirties in good health and CMV-seropositive. J is TRBJ1-1 and V is TRBV5-6; possibly TRBD1 for D (5 bases). Here the CDR3 DNA reads TGTGCCAGCACCTGGGGGGTTAGTAGCACTGAAGCTTTCTTT. Amino acids: CASTWGVSSTEAFF.